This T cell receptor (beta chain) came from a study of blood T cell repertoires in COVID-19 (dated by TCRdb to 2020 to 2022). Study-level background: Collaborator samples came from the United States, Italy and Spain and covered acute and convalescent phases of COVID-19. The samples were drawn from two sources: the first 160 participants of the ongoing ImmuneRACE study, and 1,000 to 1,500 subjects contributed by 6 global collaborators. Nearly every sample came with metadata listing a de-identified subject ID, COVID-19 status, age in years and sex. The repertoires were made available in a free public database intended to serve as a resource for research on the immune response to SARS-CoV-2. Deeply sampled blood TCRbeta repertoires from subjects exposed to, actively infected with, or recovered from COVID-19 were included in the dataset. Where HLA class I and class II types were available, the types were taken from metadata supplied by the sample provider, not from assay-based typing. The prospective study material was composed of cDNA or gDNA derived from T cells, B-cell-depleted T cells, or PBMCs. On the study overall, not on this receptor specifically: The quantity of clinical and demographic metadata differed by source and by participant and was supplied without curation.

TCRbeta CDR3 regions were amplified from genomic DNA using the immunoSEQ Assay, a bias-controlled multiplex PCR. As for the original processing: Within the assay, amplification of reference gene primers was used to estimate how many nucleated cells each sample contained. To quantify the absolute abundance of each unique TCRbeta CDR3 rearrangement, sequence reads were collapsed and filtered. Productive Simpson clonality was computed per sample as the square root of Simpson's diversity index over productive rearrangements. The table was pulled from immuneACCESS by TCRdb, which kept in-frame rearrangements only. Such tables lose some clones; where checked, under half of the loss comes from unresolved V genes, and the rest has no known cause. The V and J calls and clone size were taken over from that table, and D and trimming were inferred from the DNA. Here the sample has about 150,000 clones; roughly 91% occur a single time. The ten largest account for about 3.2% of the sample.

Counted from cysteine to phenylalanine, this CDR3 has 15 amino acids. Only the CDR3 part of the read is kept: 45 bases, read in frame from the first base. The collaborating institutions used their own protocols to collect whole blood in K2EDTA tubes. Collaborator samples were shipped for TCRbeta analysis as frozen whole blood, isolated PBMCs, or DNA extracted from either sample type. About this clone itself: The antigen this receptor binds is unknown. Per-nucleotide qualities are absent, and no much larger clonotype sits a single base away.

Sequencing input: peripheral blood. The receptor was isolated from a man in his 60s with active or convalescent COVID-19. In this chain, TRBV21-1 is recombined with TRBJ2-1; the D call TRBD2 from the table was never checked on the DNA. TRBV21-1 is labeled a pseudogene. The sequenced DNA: TGTGCCAGCAGCAACTATCGGGAGGGCCTCGGGGCGCAGTTCTTC. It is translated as CASSNYREGLGAQFF.